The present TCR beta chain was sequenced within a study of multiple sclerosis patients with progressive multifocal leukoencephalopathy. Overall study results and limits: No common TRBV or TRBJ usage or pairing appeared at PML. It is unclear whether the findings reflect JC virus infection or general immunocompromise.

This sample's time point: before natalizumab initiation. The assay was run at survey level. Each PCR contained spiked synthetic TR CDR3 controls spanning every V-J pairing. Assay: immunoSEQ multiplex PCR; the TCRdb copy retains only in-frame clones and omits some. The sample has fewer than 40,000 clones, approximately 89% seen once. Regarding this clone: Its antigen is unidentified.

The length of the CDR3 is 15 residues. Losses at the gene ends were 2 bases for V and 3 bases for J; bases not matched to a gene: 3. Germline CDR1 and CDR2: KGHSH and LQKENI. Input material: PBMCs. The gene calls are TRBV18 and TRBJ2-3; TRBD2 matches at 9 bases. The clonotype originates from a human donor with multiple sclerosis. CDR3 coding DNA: TGTGCCAGCTCACCAACTAGCGGGTCAACAGATACGCAGTATTTT. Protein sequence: CASSPTSGSTDTQYF.